This TCR beta chain was found in a study of T cells in Graves' hyperthyroidism and ophthalmopathy. Germline loops: CDR1 MNHEY, CDR2 SMNVEV (reference sequence). J was trimmed by 6 bases and V by 0 bases; bases with no gene match: 4. The CDR3 is 15 residues long. Authors of the study amplified TCR beta CDR3 regions from RNA transcripts. A first-round RT-PCR of the TCR CDR3 used the HTBI primer set. TCRdb redid the calling of the multiplex PCR reads with MiXCR, one entry per CDR3 protein. The sample contains approximately 400,000 distinct CDR3 sequences, around 15% of which appear only once. Investigators excluded patients with uncontrolled infection, other autoimmune disease, pregnancy or lactation.

The chain is built from TRBV27 and TRBJ2-1; 8 bases map to TRBD2. The sample comprised blood. The receptor was derived from a man aged 50 to 60 with Graves' ophthalmopathy. CDR3 sequence: CASSLSLAGPNEQFF. The DNA for the CDR3 is TGTGCCAGCAGTTTATCCCTAGCGGGCCCCAATGAGCAGTTCTTC.